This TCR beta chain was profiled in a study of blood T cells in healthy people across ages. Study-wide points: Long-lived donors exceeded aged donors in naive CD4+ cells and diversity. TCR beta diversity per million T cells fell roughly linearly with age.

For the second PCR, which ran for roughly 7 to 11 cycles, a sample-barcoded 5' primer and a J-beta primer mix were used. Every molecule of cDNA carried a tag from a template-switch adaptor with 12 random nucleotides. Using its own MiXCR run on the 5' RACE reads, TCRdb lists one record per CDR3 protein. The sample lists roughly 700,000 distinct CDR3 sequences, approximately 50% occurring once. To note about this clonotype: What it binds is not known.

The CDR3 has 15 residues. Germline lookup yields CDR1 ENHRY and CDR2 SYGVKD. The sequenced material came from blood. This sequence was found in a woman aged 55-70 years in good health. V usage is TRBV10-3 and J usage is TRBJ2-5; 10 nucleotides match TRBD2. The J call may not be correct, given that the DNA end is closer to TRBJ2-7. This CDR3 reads CAISEGASGSHEQYF. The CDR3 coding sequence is TGTGCCATCAGTGAGGGGGCTAGCGGGAGCCACGAGCAGTACTTC.